This entry lists 7 T cell receptor beta chains sequenced from one sample in a study of blood T cell repertoires in COVID-19. The assay was immunoSEQ multiplex PCR, and TCRdb's table has in-frame clones only and misses some. Of approximately 170,000 clones listed, more than 70% are singletons. Material for sequencing was PBMCs or T cells enriched from blood (not recorded which). Receptor source: a man in his forties or fifties who had recovered from COVID-19.

This chain joins TRBV5-1 and TRBJ2-3; weak D call: TRBD1 (5 bases). Trimming took 4 bases from V and 2 from J, leaving 14 bases between them. The CDR3 extends over 15 amino acids. Germline values: CDR1 SGHRS, CDR2 YFSETQ. The CDR3 sequence is CASSPQGEATDTQYF. The DNA of the CDR3 is TGCGCCAGCAGCCCTCAGGGCGAGGCCACAGATACGCAGTATTTT. The whole variable domain, filled in from reference TRBV5-1 and TRBJ2-3, reads KAGVTQTPRYLIKTRGQQVTLSCSPISGHRSVSWYQQTPGQGLQFLFEYFSETQRNKGNFPGRFSGRQFSNSRSEMNVSTLELGDSALYLCASSPQGEATDTQYFGPGTRLTVL.

J is TRBJ1-2 and V is TRBV3-1 (or the pseudogene TRBV3-2), with a tentative D call TRBD1 (6 bases). The CDR3 loop spans 14 amino acids. Germline CDR1 is LGHDT and CDR2 is YNNKEL (reference sequence). The V end lost 3 bases, the J end lost 7 bases, and 15 bases lay between the germline ends. The CDR3 nucleotides read TGTGCCAGCAGCCAGCGGGGGGGGCCAGGTGGCTACACCTTC. Its protein is CASSQRGGPGGYTF.

This sequence joins TRBV3-1 (or the pseudogene TRBV3-2) and TRBJ1-6; the match to TRBD1 covers 9 bases. J gave up 7 bases and V 4 bases, and 11 bases lay outside the gene matches. Per the germline V gene, CDR1 is LGHDT and CDR2 is YNNKEL (reference sequence). The length of the CDR3 is 17 residues. CDR3: CASSPGTGGTGNSPLHF. The CDR3 coding sequence is TGTGCCAGCAGCCCAGGTACCGGAGGGACAGGGAATTCACCCCTCCACTTT.

This chain uses TRBV5-1 with TRBJ1-1, with a possible D match to TRBD1 (6 bases). The germline V gene encodes CDR1 SGHRS and CDR2 YFSETQ. The ends were cut back, 2 bases at V and 3 bases at J, with 8 bases in the middle. There are 13 residues in the CDR3. Written as DNA, the CDR3 is TGCGCCAGCAGCTTTAAGGGGGACACTGAAGCTTTCTTT. Residues: CASSFKGDTEAFF. Together with reference TRBV5-1 and TRBJ1-1, the CDR3 gives the full variable domain: KAGVTQTPRYLIKTRGQQVTLSCSPISGHRSVSWYQQTPGQGLQFLFEYFSETQRNKGNFPGRFSGRQFSNSRSEMNVSTLELGDSALYLCASSFKGDTEAFFGQGTRLTVV.

This chain links TRBV5-6 with TRBJ2-7; weak D call: TRBD2 (6 bases). Trimming took 6 bases from V and 2 from J, leaving 12 bases between them. CDR1 SGHDT and CDR2 YYEEEE come from the germline V gene. This CDR3 is 13 amino acids long. Here the CDR3 reads CASTSGSTYEQYF. As DNA, the CDR3 is TGTGCCAGCACGTCCGGGAGTACCTACGAGCAGTACTTC.

The chain is built from TRBV7-2 and TRBJ1-4, with D uncertain. The V end was cut by 2 bases, the J end by 0 bases, with 13 bases between. CDR3 length: 17 residues. Germline V gives CDR1 SGHTA, CDR2 FQGNSA. CDR3 sequence: CASSLSRNLATNEKLFF. The CDR3 DNA reads as TGTGCCAGCAGCTTAAGTCGGAACCTAGCAACTAATGAAAAACTGTTTTTT.

The CDR3 is CASSQGAAFLLYGYTF. The CDR3 DNA sequence: TGTGCCAGCAGTCAGGGGGCCGCGTTCCTCCTCTATGGCTACACCTTC. This chain uses TRBV7-9 with TRBJ1-2; 8 bases are shared with TRBD1. V dropped 6 bases and J dropped 4; count of bases not matched to a gene: 13. There are 16 residues in the CDR3. CDR1 is SEHNR and CDR2 is FQNEAQ in the germline V gene (reference sequence).